These 16 T cell receptor beta chains were all obtained from the same sample, sequenced in a study of graft-versus-host responses after intestinal transplantation. TCRdb's copy holds only in-frame clones and misses some; the assay was immunoSEQ multiplex PCR. There are about 110,000 clones in the sample; more than 80% occur only once, and roughly 0.23% lies in the top ten. No antigen has been assigned to these receptors. The sample consisted of unstimulated CD4+ T cells sorted from spleen or lymph node cells, taken before transplant. The receptors shown here come from a human donor who was the organ donor for an intestinal transplant.

The chain uses TRBV10-1 and TRBJ2-7; 8 bases match TRBD2. Trimming removed 5 bases from V and 0 bases from J; junction bases left unmatched: 3. The CDR3 has 14 amino acids. Germline values: CDR1 WNHNN, CDR2 SYGVQD (reference sequence). The CDR3 reads CASSCGRHSYEQYF. The DNA for the CDR3 is TGCGCCAGCAGTTGCGGGAGGCACTCCTACGAGCAGTACTTC.

The V call is TRBV27, the J call TRBJ2-7; TRBD1 matches 7 bases. This CDR3 is 14 amino acids long. J gave up 3 bases and V 3 bases, and 5 bases lay outside the gene matches. Germline V gene sequence: CDR1 MNHEY, CDR2 SMNVEV (reference sequence). The CDR3 is CASSLGDSRYEQYF. CDR3 DNA sequence: TGTGCCAGCAGTTTGGGGGACAGTCGCTACGAGCAGTACTTC.

This chain connects TRBV11-2 to TRBJ2-7; TRBD1 aligns across 9 bases. The CDR3 is 15 amino acids. Germline V gene lookup returns CDR1 SGHAT and CDR2 FQNNGV. J lost 2 bases, V lost 1 base, and 3 bases had no gene match. The chain's CDR3 is CASSLVRTGAYEQYF. The CDR3 nucleotides read TGTGCCAGCAGCTTAGTGAGGACAGGGGCCTACGAGCAGTACTTC.

This clone came up once. The chain has TRBV5-5 and TRBJ1-6; the D gene is possibly TRBD1 (5 bases). The CDR3 contains 15 residues. The V and J ends lost 4 bases and 10 bases respectively, with 18 bases between them. Per the germline V gene, CDR1 is SGHKS and CDR2 is YYEKEE (reference sequence). CDR3 bases: TGTGCCAGCAGCCCGGGACGAACTGCTAGCTCACCCCTCCACTTT. Amino acid sequence: CASSPGRTASSPLHF.

V usage is TRBV19 and J usage is TRBJ1-2, with D unresolved. The V gene lost 1 base and the J gene lost 4 bases, with 7 bases spanning the gap. Germline V gives CDR1 LNHDA, CDR2 SQIVND (reference sequence). The length of the CDR3 is 13 residues. CDR3 in amino acids: CASSIGGSYGYTF. Written as DNA, the CDR3 is TGTGCCAGTAGTATAGGAGGAAGCTATGGCTACACCTTC.

The V and J genes are TRBV30 and TRBJ1-5; 9 nucleotides match TRBD1. V was clipped by 5 bases and J by 3 bases; unmatched bases: 5. This CDR3 is 14 amino acids long. Germline CDR1 reads GTSNPN; CDR2 reads SVGIG (reference sequence). For the CDR3, the DNA is TGTGCCTGGGGGACAGGGACCGACAATCAGCCCCAGCATTTT. This codes for CAWGTGTDNQPQHF.

This chain connects TRBV19 to TRBJ1-2; a weak D match, TRBD1 (6 bases). The CDR3 loop spans 13 amino acids. V was trimmed by 3 bases and J by 2 bases, leaving 7 bases between them. Germline CDR1 LNHDA, CDR2 SQIVND (reference sequence). In DNA, the CDR3 is TGTGCCAGTAGTATGGGACAAAACTATGGCTACACCTTC. This encodes CASSMGQNYGYTF.

The chain couples TRBV28 to TRBJ2-2; TRBD2 agrees at 8 bases. CDR3 length: 14 residues. Germline lookup yields CDR1 MDHEN and CDR2 SYDVKM. V was clipped by 4 bases and J by 7 bases; unmatched bases: 5. CDR3 in amino acids: CASSYGRAIGELFF. The CDR3 DNA reads TGTGCCAGCAGTTACGGGAGGGCCATCGGGGAGCTGTTTTTT.

Here the CDR3 DNA reads TGTGCCTGGAGTGTACACAGGCTTACTAATGAAAAACTGTTTTTT. It encodes CAWSVHRLTNEKLFF. The chain is built from TRBV30 and TRBJ1-4; D might be TRBD1 (5 bases). Looked up from germline, CDR1 is GTSNPN and CDR2 is SVGIG (reference sequence). There are 15 residues in the CDR3. Trimming cost V 0 bases and J 2 bases, with 10 bases left between them.

This chain connects TRBV5-8 to TRBJ1-2, with 9 positions matching TRBD1. Germline V CDR1 and CDR2: SGHTS, YDEGEE. V was pared by 4 bases and J by 4 bases, with 5 bases of the junction left unmatched. This CDR3 has 14 amino acids. CDR3 DNA sequence: TGTGCCAGCAGCCCCAGGACAGGGGCCTATGGCTACACCTTC. Translated, it gives CASSPRTGAYGYTF. The whole variable domain, filled in from reference TRBV5-8 and TRBJ1-2, reads EAGVTQSPTHLIKTRGQQATLRCSPISGHTSVYWYQQALGLGLQFLLWYDEGEERNRGNFPPRFSGRQFPNYSSELNVNALELEDSALYLCASSPRTGAYGYTFGSGTRLTVV.

The chain joins TRBV2 to TRBJ1-2; tentative D call: TRBD1 (5 bases). The CDR3 covers 13 residues. With 7 bases removed from V and 5 bases from J, the gap between germline ends came to 14 bases. The germline gives CDR1 SNHLY, CDR2 FYNNEI. This chain's CDR3 is CASKSRQNYGYTF. DNA for the CDR3: TGTGCCAGCAAGTCGAGACAGAATTATGGCTACACCTTC.

The chain carries TRBV9 and TRBJ2-1, with a tentative D call TRBD2 (6 bases). V shed 1 base and J shed 6 bases, with 14 bases lying between them. Germline values: CDR1 SGDLS, CDR2 YYNGEE. The length of the CDR3 is 15 residues. CDR3 in DNA: TGTGCCAGCAGCGTAAAACTAGCCCAGGGCAATGAGCAGTTCTTC. Encoded protein: CASSVKLAQGNEQFF.

This chain uses TRBV5-1 with TRBJ2-3; D gene unclear. The V gene lost 0 bases and the J gene lost 1 base, with 9 bases spanning the gap. This CDR3 comprises 15 residues. Germline-derived CDR1 and CDR2 are SGHRS and YFSETQ. This CDR3 reads CASSLARQGTDTQYF. The CDR3 DNA is TGCGCCAGCAGCTTGGCCCGGCAGGGCACAGATACGCAGTATTTT.

The CDR3, as DNA: TGCAGCTCGGGCCCACCGACAGATACGCAGTATTTT. This translates into CSSGPPTDTQYF. The chain is built from TRBV29-1 and TRBJ2-3; no definite D call. This CDR3 is 12 amino acids long. The germline CDR1 and CDR2 sequences are SQVTM and ANQGSEA. V was clipped by 8 bases and J by 3 bases, with 12 bases between them.

Remarks on this clone: The germline gene is not matched at one end of the junction; a read error may be the cause. The chain carries TRBV20-1 and TRBJ2-4; a weak D match, TRBD2 (5 bases). Germline V CDR1 and CDR2: DFQATT, SNEGSKA (reference sequence). This CDR3 has 11 amino acids. CDR3 loop: CSAEARGHWNF. For the CDR3, the DNA is TGCAGTGCGGAAGCTCGGGGTCACTGGAACTTC.

The chain employs TRBV30 and TRBJ2-7, with TRBD1 identical over 7 bases. The CDR3 is 12 amino acids. Germline CDR1 is GTSNPN and CDR2 is SVGIG (reference sequence). Germline trimming cut 0 bases from V and 4 bases from J; bases unmatched to any gene: 0. CDR3 in amino acids: CAWSVQGYEQYF. The CDR3, as DNA: TGTGCCTGGAGTGTACAGGGGTACGAGCAGTACTTC.